This is a list of T cell receptor beta chains from one sample in a study of T-cell reconstitution after alpha-beta-depleted transplantation in children. TCRdb re-derived calls from the PCR reads in MiXCR, one entry per CDR3 protein. This sample carries a few hundred thousand distinct CDR3 sequences, roughly 23% of them seen once, and the ten largest clones take around 2.5%. This specimen consisted of PBMCs, obtained before TCRalphabeta/CD19-depleted stem cell transplant. The receptor source for this set is a girl between 2 and 10 years old with Fanconi anemia, due to receive a stem cell transplant. CDR3s include the opening cysteine and the closing phenylalanine or tryptophan. A D gene is named only where the DNA matches it firmly. Size is stated for part of the rows, as once, few or many counts, or as a class when the clone is expanded.

D gene	clone size	V gene	CDR3 length	J gene	CDR3 protein	CDR3 DNA
TRBD2	NA	TRBV7-2	17	TRBJ2-3	CASSLGRSPAGGATQYF	TGTGCCAGCAGCTTAGGTCGATCCCCAGCGGGGGGGGCGACGCAGTATTTT
NA	NA	TRBV5-1	14	TRBJ2-1	CASSSGTRTNEQFF	TGCGCCAGCAGCTCCGGGACACGGACCAATGAGCAGTTCTTC
TRBD2	NA	TRBV20-1	15	TRBJ2-3	CSALKTAGGGDTQYF	TGCAGTGCTCTCAAGACCGCGGGAGGTGGAGATACGCAGTATTTT
TRBD2	few	TRBV28	17	TRBJ2-7	CASSPTLLLAGDREQYF	TGTGCCAGCAGTCCTACCTTACTACTAGCGGGAGACCGGGAGCAGTACTTC
TRBD1	many	TRBV12-3/TRBV12-4	15	TRBJ2-1	CASSLDRGRDNEQFF	TGTGCCAGCAGTTTGGACAGGGGGCGCGACAATGAGCAGTTCTTC
NA	many	TRBV12-3/TRBV12-4	13	TRBJ2-1	CASRGPSYNEQFF	TGTGCCAGCAGGGGCCCTAGCTACAATGAGCAGTTCTTC
NA	many	TRBV20-1	11	TRBJ2-1	CSARVHNEQFF	TGCAGTGCTAGAGTACACAATGAGCAGTTCTTC
NA	NA	TRBV9	15	TRBJ2-7	CASSVGPGETYEQYF	TGTGCCAGCAGCGTAGGGCCAGGGGAAACATACGAGCAGTACTTC
NA	few	TRBV30	13	TRBJ2-7	CAWSGSTRREQYF	TGTGCCTGGAGTGGCTCGACAAGAAGGGAGCAGTACTTC
NA	NA	TRBV20-1	11	TRBJ1-2	CSARVSGGYTF	TGCAGTGCGAGAGTTAGCGGTGGCTACACCTTC
NA	NA	TRBV28	16	TRBJ2-5	CASSLSRSSGWETQYF	TGTGCCAGCAGTTTATCCAGAAGCTCGGGTTGGGAGACCCAGTACTTC
NA	NA	TRBV21-1	16	TRBJ2-7	CASSKEEAKTSYKQYF	TGTGCCAGCAGCAAAGAGGAAGCGAAGACATCCTACAAGCAGTACTTC
NA	many	TRBV29-1	14	TRBJ1-2	CSVQALGGGYGYTF	TGCAGCGTTCAGGCCCTAGGTGGGGGCTATGGCTACACCTTC
TRBD2	many	TRBV6-6	21	TRBJ2-1	CASSSFGPRAGGHYSYNEQFF	TGTGCCAGCAGTTCATTTGGCCCCAGAGCGGGGGGCCACTACTCCTACAATGAGCAGTTCTTC
NA	NA	TRBV5-1	14	TRBJ2-3	CASSLVLGSDTQYF	TGCGCCAGCAGCTTGGTTTTAGGCTCAGATACGCAGTATTTT
NA	NA	TRBV7-6	15	TRBJ2-1	CASSPSAGVDNEQFF	TGTGCCAGCAGCCCCTCTGCTGGGGTGGATAATGAGCAGTTCTTC
NA	few	TRBV21-1	13	TRBJ2-5	CASSKEVTETQYF	TGTGCCAGCAGCAAAGAGGTGACTGAGACCCAGTACTTC
NA	NA	TRBV20-1	13	TRBJ2-3	CSAVEEYTDTQYF	TGCAGTGCTGTCGAGGAGTACACAGATACGCAGTATTTT
NA	NA	TRBV25-1	12	TRBJ1-1	CASSGPYTEAFF	TGTGCCAGCAGTGGCCCTTACACTGAAGCTTTCTTT
TRBD2	many	TRBV28	16	TRBJ2-5	CASSLWGSGIQETQYF	TGTGCCAGCAGTTTATGGGGTAGCGGGATACAAGAGACCCAGTACTTC
TRBD2	many	TRBV4-2	16	TRBJ2-1	CASRNSGTSGGNEQFF	TGTGCCAGCAGGAACTCCGGGACTAGCGGGGGGAATGAGCAGTTCTTC
TRBD2	NA	TRBV14	16	TRBJ2-7	CASSLYRTSGYNEQYF	TGTGCCAGCAGCCTATATCGGACTAGCGGGTACAACGAGCAGTACTTC
NA	NA	TRBV5-1	14	TRBJ2-1	CASWSTYSNNEQFF	TGCGCCAGCTGGTCCACTTATTCTAACAATGAGCAGTTCTTC
TRBD2	NA	TRBV4-1	15	TRBJ2-7	CASSQASGLNYEQYF	TGCGCCAGCAGCCAAGCTAGCGGGCTTAACTACGAGCAGTACTTC
NA	few	TRBV28	16	TRBJ2-3	CASSSITGVGTDTQYF	TGTGCCAGCAGCTCGATTACGGGAGTGGGCACAGATACGCAGTATTTT
NA	many	TRBV29-1	13	TRBJ2-7	CSVEQGRRYEQYF	TGCAGCGTTGAACAGGGTCGGAGGTACGAGCAGTACTTC
TRBD2	many	TRBV29-1	14	TRBJ2-3	CSARRTSRGDTQYF	TGCAGCGCCCGAAGGACTAGTCGTGGAGATACGCAGTATTTT
NA	many	TRBV12-3/TRBV12-4	12	TRBJ2-7	CASRLRFYEQYF	TGTGCCAGCAGGCTCAGATTCTACGAGCAGTACTTC
NA	NA	TRBV29-1	19	TRBJ1-1	CSVVFRPRRAVTLNTEAFF	TGCAGCGTTGTCTTCCGACCGCGCAGGGCAGTTACATTGAACACTGAAGCTTTCTTT
NA	NA	TRBV10-2	14	TRBJ2-7	CASSERQAAYEQYF	TGCGCCAGCAGCGAGAGACAGGCCGCCTACGAGCAGTACTTC
NA	NA	TRBV2	13	TRBJ1-5	CASSDGQIGPQHF	TGTGCCAGCAGTGATGGACAGATTGGGCCCCAGCATTTT
NA	few	TRBV5-1	12	TRBJ2-1	CASSLGHNEQFF	TGCGCCAGCAGCTTGGGCCACAATGAGCAGTTCTTC
NA	NA	TRBV20-1	11	TRBJ2-7	CSALQGHEQYF	TGCAGTGCTCTACAGGGCCACGAGCAGTACTTC
TRBD2	many	TRBV6-1	16	TRBJ2-1	CASSVMGLAGGGEQFF	TGTGCCAGCAGTGTGATGGGACTAGCGGGGGGCGGGGAGCAGTTCTTC
NA	NA	TRBV6-2/TRBV6-3	12	TRBJ2-7	CASSYGVDEQYF	TGTGCCAGCAGTTACGGGGTGGACGAGCAGTACTTC
NA	NA	TRBV18	14	TRBJ2-4	CASTDLLAKNIQYF	TGTGCCAGCACGGACCTATTAGCCAAAAACATTCAGTACTTC
NA	NA	TRBV18	16	TRBJ2-2	CASSPRQSANTGELFF	TGTGCCAGCTCACCTAGACAGAGCGCGAACACCGGGGAGCTGTTTTTT
NA	few	TRBV6-6	12	TRBJ2-7	CASRQQGYEQYF	TGTGCCAGCAGACAACAGGGTTACGAGCAGTACTTC
NA	many	TRBV10-3	14	TRBJ2-6	CAISESEAPNVLTF	TGTGCCATCAGTGAGTCGGAAGCTCCAAACGTCCTGACTTTC
NA	many	TRBV29-1	16	TRBJ2-3	CSVVETRGWFTDTQYF	TGCAGCGTTGTAGAAACGCGGGGTTGGTTTACAGATACGCAGTATTTT
TRBD1	few	TRBV28	14	TRBJ1-6	CASSFRSGGSPLHF	TGTGCCAGCAGTTTCAGGTCAGGGGGCTCACCCCTCCACTTT
NA	NA	TRBV27	14	TRBJ2-5	CASSPRRREETQYF	TGTGCCAGCAGTCCTCGTCGCAGGGAGGAGACCCAGTACTTC
NA	many	TRBV20-1	12	TRBJ2-3	CSASAYTDTQYF	TGCAGTGCTAGCGCTTACACAGATACGCAGTATTTT
NA	many	TRBV10-2	11	TRBJ2-1	CASKQGNEQFF	TGCGCCAGCAAACAGGGAAATGAGCAGTTCTTC
NA	many	TRBV5-1	14	TRBJ2-2	CASSYVQNTGELFF	TGCGCCAGCAGCTACGTGCAGAACACCGGGGAGCTGTTTTTT
NA	few	TRBV18	12	TRBJ2-5	CASSQYQETQYF	TGTGCCAGCTCTCAGTACCAAGAGACCCAGTACTTC
NA	many	TRBV6-4	12	TRBJ1-1	CASSDTGTIAFF	TGTGCCAGCAGTGACACGGGAACTATTGCTTTCTTT
NA	NA	TRBV29-1	12	TRBJ2-7	CSVVKGVDEQYF	TGCAGCGTTGTCAAGGGGGTCGACGAGCAGTACTTC
TRBD1	many	TRBV29-1	12	TRBJ2-7	CSVRQGPYEQYF	TGCAGCGTCAGACAGGGCCCCTACGAGCAGTACTTC
TRBD1	many	TRBV20-1	12	TRBJ2-7	CSARGTGYEQYF	TGCAGTGCCCGGGGGACAGGATACGAGCAGTACTTC
TRBD1	once	TRBV20-1	14	TRBJ1-1	CSARARTGTTEAFF	TGCAGTGCTAGAGCCCGGACAGGGACCACTGAAGCTTTCTTT
NA	many	TRBV12-5	12	TRBJ1-5	CASGRDNQPQHF	TGTGCTAGTGGGCGGGACAATCAGCCCCAGCATTTT
NA	many	TRBV28	10	TRBJ2-1	CASKGYEQFF	TGTGCCAGCAAGGGTTATGAGCAGTTCTTC
NA	many	TRBV4-2	13	TRBJ1-4	CASSQDSGEKLFF	TGTGCCAGCAGCCAAGATAGCGGTGAAAAACTGTTTTTT
NA	NA	TRBV20-1	13	TRBJ1-1	CSATLGLNTEAFF	TGCAGTGCTACTCTGGGCTTGAACACTGAAGCTTTCTTT
NA	NA	TRBV12-3/TRBV12-4	12	TRBJ2-5	CASSSRVITQYF	TGTGCCAGCAGCTCCAGGGTGATAACCCAGTACTTC
NA	NA	TRBV11-2	18	TRBJ2-3	CASSLRGIRGATPHTQYF	TGTGCCAGCAGCTTACGGGGGATCCGGGGGGCCACGCCTCATACGCAGTATTTT
NA	NA	TRBV7-8	13	TRBJ2-1	CASSLVVGHEQFF	TGTGCCAGCAGCTTAGTTGTTGGCCATGAGCAGTTCTTC
TRBD2	NA	TRBV5-1	14	TRBJ2-3	CASSIAGGQDTQYF	TGCGCCAGCAGCATAGCGGGGGGGCAGGATACGCAGTATTTT
NA	few	TRBV12-3/TRBV12-4	13	TRBJ2-1	CASRRSAYNEQFF	TGTGCCAGCCGTCGTTCGGCTTACAATGAGCAGTTCTTC